This T cell receptor beta chain came from a study of T cell responses to AZD1222 COVID-19 vaccine. Broader study findings: Clonal diversity was possibly underestimated; the donors were predominantly white British and more often female. The peak T cell response came first, and repertoires were sampled only after it.

The analysis combined second doses at about 4 or about 12 weeks. This table comes from immunoSEQ multiplex PCR, and its TCRdb copy is limited to in-frame clones, with some not included. The data show tens of thousands of clones, roughly nine tenths seen once. Points on this clone: What it recognizes is unknown.

The receptor was isolated from an adult who received the AZD1222 COVID-19 vaccine. Sequenced here: peripheral blood, sampled 28 days after the second AZD1222 dose.

CDR3 loop: CASSYPGQMNTEAFF. The CDR3, as DNA: TGTGCCAGCAGTTACCCGGGACAGATGAACACTGAAGCTTTCTTT. The chain recombines TRBV5-4 with TRBJ1-1; 7 nucleotides match TRBD1. Germline CDR1 is SGHNT and CDR2 is YYREEE (reference sequence). The CDR3 runs 15 residues. With V trimmed by 5 bases and J by 0 bases, 7 bases remained unmatched.